The 29 T cell receptor beta chains in this list originate from one sample, sequenced in a study of blood T cell repertoires in COVID-19. Sequencing was performed with immunoSEQ multiplex PCR; in TCRdb, only in-frame clones are kept and a portion is missing. The sample has some 170,000 clones, about 87% seen once. Sequencing used peripheral blood. All receptors come from a woman in her fifties or sixties with acute or convalescent COVID-19.

This rearrangement joins TRBV24-1 to TRBJ1-1; the D is unclear. V was shortened by 2 bases and J by 3 bases, with 9 bases between the two germline ends. Germline V gene sequence: CDR1 KGHDR, CDR2 SFDVKD. The CDR3 contains 14 residues. The CDR3 DNA reads TGTGCCACCAGTGATTCGGCGGATGACACTGAAGCTTTCTTT. It translates to CATSDSADDTEAFF.

This clone was found once. This chain joins TRBV25-1 and TRBJ2-7; D not certain. The CDR3 totals 11 residues. CDR1 is MGHDK and CDR2 is SYGVNS in the germline V gene. Deletions cut 2 bases from V and 6 bases from J, with 5 bases between. The CDR3 bases are TGTGCCAGCAGTGAAGTCTCCGAGCAGTACTTC. This translates into CASSEVSEQYF.

This clone appeared a few times. The chain combines TRBV4-1 with TRBJ2-3; D might be TRBD2 (6 bases). Germline CDR1 is MGHRA and CDR2 is YSYEKL. Trimming shortened V by 1 base and J by 3 bases, and 20 bases separated the two germline ends. CDR3 size: 18 residues. CDR3 region: CASSQGPLAGGSTDTQYF. The DNA for the CDR3 is TGCGCCAGCAGCCAAGGACCCCTAGCTGGAGGGAGTACAGATACGCAGTATTTT.

The chain joins TRBV6-5 to TRBJ2-5; TRBD2 is a possible D gene (6 bases). The V end lost 0 bases, the J end lost 1 base, and 12 bases lay between the germline ends. The CDR3 runs to 16 residues. Germline CDR1 is MNHEY and CDR2 is SVGAGI. The CDR3 DNA reads as TGTGCCAGCAGTTACTCTAGGAGGGGTACCCAAGAGACCCAGTACTTC. Its translation: CASSYSRRGTQETQYF.

This clone showed up just a few times. V gene TRBV6-5 combines with J gene TRBJ2-7; 7 positions agree with TRBD1. After removal of 6 bases from V and 4 bases from J, the junction contained 9 bases not matched to a gene. The CDR3 loop spans 14 amino acids. Germline CDR1 MNHEY, CDR2 SVGAGI. CDR3 loop: CASSRTGEGYEQYF. As DNA, the CDR3 is TGTGCCAGCAGCCGAACAGGGGAAGGTTACGAGCAGTACTTC.

This clone was counted once. The V call is TRBV10-2, the J call TRBJ1-3; no clear D gene. This CDR3 spans 15 amino acids. Germline V gene sequence: CDR1 WSHSY, CDR2 SAAADI. Trimming stripped 3 bases from V and 4 bases from J, with 13 bases between. The CDR3 sequence: CASSDGLPGGNTIYF. CDR3 nucleotide sequence: TGCGCCAGCAGTGACGGACTCCCGGGAGGAAACACCATATATTTT.

This chain connects TRBV11-2 to TRBJ1-1; the D is unclear. This CDR3 comprises 15 residues. Germline assignment: CDR1 SGHAT and CDR2 FQNNGV. V was clipped by 2 bases and J by 2 bases, with 12 bases between them. The chain's CDR3 is CASSLQAGINTEAFF. CDR3 coding DNA: TGTGCCAGCAGCTTACAGGCAGGAATAAACACTGAAGCTTTCTTT.

The J gene is TRBJ2-1, the V gene TRBV5-1, with 8 nucleotides matching TRBD2. The V and J ends lost 6 bases and 10 bases, in that order; junction bases with no gene match: 6. CDR3 length: 12 residues. From germline, CDR1 is SGHRS and CDR2 YFSETQ. CDR3 region: CASIGLAGEQFF. The CDR3, as DNA: TGCGCCAGCATCGGACTAGCAGGGGAGCAGTTCTTC.

On this clone: The sample carries other DNA sequences with the same CDR3. The DNA for the CDR3 is TGTGCCTGGAGTGTAGCTAGAAACACTGAAGCTTTCTTT. Its protein is CAWSVARNTEAFF. The rearrangement joins TRBV30 to TRBJ1-1; the D is unclear. V dropped 0 bases and J dropped 2 bases, with 7 bases sitting between them. The germline V gene has CDR1 GTSNPN and CDR2 SVGIG (reference sequence). This CDR3 is built from 13 residues.

Only one count was recorded for this clone. The chain recombines TRBV5-6 with TRBJ1-2; tentatively, D is TRBD1 (5 bases). Germline lookup yields CDR1 SGHDT and CDR2 YYEEEE. This CDR3 is 15 amino acids long. Trimming left V 2 bases short and J 5 bases short, with 16 bases between. This CDR3 reads CASSFRLGGEYGYTF. In DNA, the CDR3 is TGTGCCAGCAGCTTCCGCCTCGGGGGGGAGTATGGCTACACCTTC. The complete variable domain, with remaining parts taken from reference TRBV5-6 and TRBJ1-2, reads DAGVTQSPTHLIKTRGQQVTLRCSPKSGHDTVSWYQQALGQGPQFIFQYYEEEERQRGNFPDRFSGHQFPNYSSELNVNALLLGDSALYLCASSFRLGGEYGYTFGSGTRLTVV.

The chain's CDR3 is CASSRTGTGETDTQYF. CDR3 coding DNA: TGTGCCAGCTCCCGTACCGGGACAGGGGAAACAGATACGCAGTATTTT. The chain joins TRBV18 to TRBJ2-3, with 10 nucleotides matching TRBD1. V shed 6 bases, J shed 3 bases, and the junction held 9 bases outside the gene matches. Germline V lookup: CDR1 KGHSH, CDR2 LQKENI. The CDR3 length is 16 residues.

This clone appeared a single time. This chain joins TRBV27 and TRBJ2-7; D may be TRBD1 (6 bases). The germline gives CDR1 MNHEY, CDR2 SMNVEV (reference sequence). V was trimmed by 5 bases and J by 2 bases, leaving 19 bases between them. There are 16 residues in the CDR3. CDR3 sequence reads: CASSPLPGDLTYEQYF. The CDR3 DNA reads TGTGCCAGCAGTCCATTACCAGGGGACCTTACCTACGAGCAGTACTTC.

This sequence joins TRBV2 and TRBJ2-3; no clear D gene. Deletions cut 4 bases from V and 3 bases from J, with 11 bases between. The CDR3 spans 14 residues. Germline CDR1 is SNHLY and CDR2 is FYNNEI. CDR3 coding DNA: TGTGCCAGCAGTGCCCTCCTTCAGACAGATACGCAGTATTTT. This gives the protein CASSALLQTDTQYF.

This clone was detected once. The V call is TRBV27, the J call TRBJ1-4; D gene unclear. Trimming cost V 0 bases and J 5 bases, with 10 bases left between them. Germline V CDR1 and CDR2: MNHEY, SMNVEV (reference sequence). This CDR3 is built from 15 residues. This CDR3 reads CASSLSWQRNEKLFF. CDR3 coding DNA: TGTGCCAGCAGTTTATCATGGCAGAGGAATGAAAAACTGTTTTTT.

This chain joins TRBV3-1 (or the pseudogene TRBV3-2) and TRBJ2-3; 10 positions agree with TRBD2. The CDR3 totals 16 residues. Germline CDR1 LGHDT, CDR2 YNNKEL (reference sequence). V lost 4 bases and J lost 2; bases outside the gene matches: 6. DNA of the CDR3: TGTGCCAGCAGCCTCGGACTAGCGGTAAACACAGATACGCAGTATTTT. It encodes CASSLGLAVNTDTQYF.

CDR3 in amino acids: CASSYGGRNTEAFF. For the CDR3, the DNA is TGTGCCAGCAGTTACGGAGGCCGTAACACTGAAGCTTTCTTT. The V and J genes are TRBV6-5 and TRBJ1-1, with D hard to call. The ends were cut back, 2 bases at V and 2 bases at J, with 9 bases in the middle. Germline values: CDR1 MNHEY, CDR2 SVGAGI. The CDR3 has 14 amino acids.

This rearrangement joins TRBV13 to TRBJ2-1; 9 positions agree with TRBD2. The V gene end was trimmed by 4 bases and the J gene end by 9 bases; junction bases not matched to a gene: 10. The germline V gene has CDR1 PRHDT and CDR2 FYEKMQ (reference sequence). The CDR3 loop spans 15 amino acids. Here the CDR3 reads CASSSLRKAGGEQFF. The DNA for the CDR3 is TGTGCCAGCAGCTCCCTAAGGAAAGCGGGAGGTGAGCAGTTCTTC.

V gene TRBV2 combines with J gene TRBJ1-2, with D maybe TRBD1 (6 bases). V was trimmed by 1 base and J by 8 bases, leaving 17 bases between them. The CDR3 extends over 15 amino acids. Germline V gene sequence: CDR1 SNHLY, CDR2 FYNNEI. CDR3 nucleotides: TGTGCCAGCAGTGAAGAGTCACAGGGTTTAGGAGGCTACACCTTC. This encodes CASSEESQGLGGYTF.

The CDR3 sequence: CASSHNRDGYTF. CDR3 coding DNA: TGTGCCAGCAGCCATAACAGGGATGGCTACACCTTC. J is TRBJ1-2 and V is TRBV7-8, with D perhaps TRBD1 (6 bases). The CDR3 has 12 residues. Germline CDR1 SGHVS, CDR2 FQNEAQ. The V and J ends lost 5 bases and 6 bases respectively, with 10 bases between them.

This chain uses TRBV4-1 with TRBJ1-5, with D tentatively TRBD1 (6 bases). There are 15 residues in the CDR3. From germline, CDR1 is MGHRA and CDR2 YSYEKL. V lost 1 base and J 1 base, leaving 8 bases between the germline ends. CDR3 region: CASSQVQGSNQPQHF. The CDR3 DNA reads TGCGCCAGCAGCCAAGTTCAGGGGAGCAATCAGCCCCAGCATTTT.

The chain is built from TRBV30 and TRBJ1-6, with D unresolved. Per the germline V gene, CDR1 is GTSNPN and CDR2 is SVGIG (reference sequence). The CDR3 has 14 residues. V dropped 1 base and J dropped 4 bases, with 8 bases sitting between them. This CDR3 is CAWSATDYNSPLHF. In nucleotides, the CDR3 is TGTGCCTGGAGTGCTACAGATTATAATTCACCCCTCCACTTT.

The V gene is TRBV11-3, the J gene TRBJ1-1; 9 nucleotides agree with TRBD1. The CDR3 has 19 residues. CDR1 and CDR2 from the germline V gene are SGHNT and YENEEA. V lost 5 bases and J lost 3; bases outside the gene matches: 19. The DNA of the CDR3 is TGTGCCAGCAGCACCACCCACAGGGGGCGTCGTGTAGATCACACTGAAGCTTTCTTT. Translating it yields CASSTTHRGRRVDHTEAFF.

The rearrangement joins TRBV27 to TRBJ2-5; 7 bases line up with TRBD1. J was trimmed by 4 bases and V by 3 bases; bases with no gene match: 5. Per the germline V gene, CDR1 is MNHEY and CDR2 is SMNVEV (reference sequence). This CDR3 comprises 14 residues. The CDR3 nucleotides read TGTGCCAGCAGTTTGGGACAGAGGCCAGAGACCCAGTACTTC. This sequence encodes CASSLGQRPETQYF.

The CDR3 region has the DNA TGTGCCAGCAGCTTCAGGGGTCCGGCTAATGAAAAACTGTTTTTT. Protein product: CASSFRGPANEKLFF. The rearrangement joins TRBV11-3 to TRBJ1-4; D perhaps matches TRBD1 (6 bases). Per the germline V gene, CDR1 is SGHNT and CDR2 is YENEEA. V was shortened by 3 bases and J by 3 bases, with 11 bases between the two germline ends. The CDR3 extends over 15 amino acids.

The chain links TRBV20-1 to TRBJ1-6; D remains ambiguous. Trimming took 3 bases from V and 8 from J, leaving 11 bases between them. The CDR3 covers 13 residues. CDR1 and CDR2 from the germline V gene are DFQATT and SNEGSKA (reference sequence). CDR3 nucleotide sequence: TGCAGTGCTAGTGGCCGGGGAGATTCACCCCTCCACTTT. It codes for CSASGRGDSPLHF.

This chain joins TRBV5-1 and TRBJ2-2, with 7 bases that match TRBD1. Germline values: CDR1 SGHRS, CDR2 YFSETQ. V was clipped by 3 bases and J by 0 bases; unmatched bases: 2. This CDR3 is built from 15 residues. Here the CDR3 reads CASSWTGANTGELFF. The CDR3 region has the DNA TGCGCCAGCAGCTGGACAGGCGCGAACACCGGGGAGCTGTTTTTT.

This sequence joins TRBV5-1 and TRBJ2-5, with 9 bases that match TRBD1. CDR3 size: 15 residues. CDR1 SGHRS and CDR2 YFSETQ come from the germline V gene. V gave up 4 bases and J gave up 5 bases; unmatched junction bases: 9. As DNA, the CDR3 is TGCGCCAGCAGCACCTGGACAGGGGTTGGGGAGACCCAGTACTTC. This translates into CASSTWTGVGETQYF.

The chain recombines TRBV19 with TRBJ1-2; unclear D gene. Trimming removed 5 bases from V and 4 bases from J, with 11 bases in between. The CDR3 runs 13 residues. CDR1 and CDR2 (germline): LNHDA, SQIVND (reference sequence). The CDR3 sequence is CASSLSGFYGYTF. Written as DNA, the CDR3 is TGTGCCAGTAGTCTCTCAGGCTTCTATGGCTACACCTTC.

This clone was seen once. The CDR3 region is CASSTRQGSLFGGAFF. CDR3 coding DNA: TGTGCCAGTAGTACCAGACAGGGGTCCCTTTTCGGTGGGGCTTTCTTT. The chain combines TRBV19 with TRBJ1-1, with 8 bases fitting TRBD1. The CDR3 has 16 residues. Trimming at V came to 4 bases and at J to 11 bases, leaving 18 bases not matched to a gene. In germline, CDR1 is LNHDA, CDR2 SQIVND (reference sequence). The whole variable domain, remainder taken from reference TRBV19 and TRBJ1-1, is DGGITQSPKYLFRKEGQNVTLSCEQNLNHDAMYWYRQDPGQGLRLIYYSQIVNDFQKGDIAEGYSVSREKKESFPLTVTSAQKNPTAFYLCASSTRQGSLFGGAFFGQGTRLTVV.